This T cell receptor (beta chain) came from a study of T cell responses to AZD1222 COVID-19 vaccine. Here immunoSEQ multiplex PCR was the method, and the copy in TCRdb shows in-frame clones only, minus some. The table lists roughly 120,000 clones, about 89% of them singletons. The V gene lost 5 bases and the J gene lost 7 bases, with 12 bases spanning the gap. Germline V CDR1 and CDR2: SGHAT, FQNNGV. This CDR3 spans 12 amino acids. The receptor was isolated from an adult in good health. The sample consisted of peripheral blood, taken on day 0 of AZD1222 vaccination. This chain uses TRBV11-2 with TRBJ2-7; a weak D match, TRBD2 (6 bases). CDR3 DNA sequence: TGTGCCAGCAGCCCCGATCGGGGGGAGCAGTACTTC. This translates into CASSPDRGEQYF.